This entry lists 6 T cell receptor beta chains sequenced from one sample in a study of blood T cells in healthy people across ages. A second PCR of 7 to 11 cycles used a sample-barcoded 5' primer and a J-beta primer mix. MiXCR was run by TCRdb on the 5' RACE reads, yielding one entry per CDR3 protein. The sample comprises over 450,000 distinct CDR3 sequences, under 30% of which are singletons, and approximately 10% rests with the top ten. The same specimen was also included in a second study, on T cells of mothers and their children.

Sequencing was carried out using blood. These receptors all stem from a boy younger than 18 in good health.

This clonotype was seen only a few times. This chain connects TRBV4-3 to TRBJ2-5; 9 nucleotides match TRBD1. The DNA end is a closer match to TRBJ2-1, so the J assignment may be wrong. This CDR3 has 16 residues. Germline V gene lookup returns CDR1 LGHNA and CDR2 YSLEER. CDR3 in amino acids: CASSHLTGTGQNEQFF. DNA for the CDR3: TGCGCCAGCAGCCACCTAACAGGGACAGGGCAAAATGAGCAGTTCTTC.

The J gene is TRBJ2-7, the V gene TRBV29-1; a weak D match, TRBD1 (5 bases). V shed 1 base and J shed 4 bases, with 11 bases lying between them. The germline CDR1 and CDR2 sequences are SQVTM and ANQGSEA. CDR3 length equals 13 residues. The CDR3 DNA reads TGCAGCGTTGAAGGGCCTCAGGGATACGAGCAGTACTTC. Translation: CSVEGPQGYEQYF.

The chain is built from TRBV29-1 and TRBJ2-1, with D unresolved. Germline assignment: CDR1 SQVTM and CDR2 ANQGSEA. The CDR3 has 14 amino acids. Trimming removed 5 bases at V and 0 bases at J, with 11 bases between. The CDR3 region has the DNA TGCAGCGTTCCCCGGTCGTCCTCCTACAATGAGCAGTTCTTC. This gives the protein CSVPRSSSYNEQFF.

In this sample, this clonotype turned up a few times. Compared with germline, one end of the junction differs, possibly owing to a read error. V usage is TRBV24-1 and J usage is TRBJ2-3; D is possibly TRBD1 (6 bases). The V gene's germline CDR1 is KGHDR and CDR2 SFDVKD. The CDR3 loop spans 18 amino acids. The CDR3 DNA sequence: TGTGCCACCAGTGAAAGACTTAACTCCGGGACAAACACAGGTACGCAGTATTTT. It encodes CATSERLNSGTNTGTQYF.

The chain combines TRBV4-3 with TRBJ2-5; 8 bases fit TRBD2. The V gene end was trimmed by 0 bases and the J gene end by 5 bases; junction bases not matched to a gene: 17. CDR1 is LGHNA and CDR2 is YSLEER in the germline V gene. The CDR3 has 19 amino acids. CDR3 sequence (DNA): TGCGCCAGCAGCCAAGAATCGACGTGGGGGACTAGGATTTCGGAGACCCAGTACTTC. Translating gives CASSQESTWGTRISETQYF.

The chain combines TRBV3-1 with TRBJ1-5, with 8 bases identical to TRBD1. The CDR3 extends over 16 amino acids. Per the germline V gene, CDR1 is LGHDT and CDR2 is YNNKEL (reference sequence). V trimming: 3 bases; J trimming: 2 bases; junction bases outside the gene matches: 6. As DNA, the CDR3 is TGTGCCAGCAGCCAGAGCAGGGGGCCAGGCAATCAGCCCCAGCATTTT. Encoded protein: CASSQSRGPGNQPQHF.